This TCR beta chain derives from a study of blood T cell repertoires in COVID-19. From germline, CDR1 is SGHNT and CDR2 YENEEA. The CDR3 runs to 13 residues. In the case of this clone: Its ends do not fully match the called genes, so a read error is possible.

Measured with immunoSEQ multiplex PCR; TCRdb has only the in-frame clones, and not every one. The sample yields approximately 210,000 clones, 81% seen once. The source of this sequence is a woman aged 45-59 years with acute COVID-19. Specimen: PBMCs or T cells enriched from blood (not recorded which). This chain links TRBV11-3 with TRBJ2-7; D uncertain. The CDR3 DNA follows: TGTGCCAGCAGCCTAGAATTCGGCCAGGTGCAGTACTTC. Translation: CASSLEFGQVQYF.